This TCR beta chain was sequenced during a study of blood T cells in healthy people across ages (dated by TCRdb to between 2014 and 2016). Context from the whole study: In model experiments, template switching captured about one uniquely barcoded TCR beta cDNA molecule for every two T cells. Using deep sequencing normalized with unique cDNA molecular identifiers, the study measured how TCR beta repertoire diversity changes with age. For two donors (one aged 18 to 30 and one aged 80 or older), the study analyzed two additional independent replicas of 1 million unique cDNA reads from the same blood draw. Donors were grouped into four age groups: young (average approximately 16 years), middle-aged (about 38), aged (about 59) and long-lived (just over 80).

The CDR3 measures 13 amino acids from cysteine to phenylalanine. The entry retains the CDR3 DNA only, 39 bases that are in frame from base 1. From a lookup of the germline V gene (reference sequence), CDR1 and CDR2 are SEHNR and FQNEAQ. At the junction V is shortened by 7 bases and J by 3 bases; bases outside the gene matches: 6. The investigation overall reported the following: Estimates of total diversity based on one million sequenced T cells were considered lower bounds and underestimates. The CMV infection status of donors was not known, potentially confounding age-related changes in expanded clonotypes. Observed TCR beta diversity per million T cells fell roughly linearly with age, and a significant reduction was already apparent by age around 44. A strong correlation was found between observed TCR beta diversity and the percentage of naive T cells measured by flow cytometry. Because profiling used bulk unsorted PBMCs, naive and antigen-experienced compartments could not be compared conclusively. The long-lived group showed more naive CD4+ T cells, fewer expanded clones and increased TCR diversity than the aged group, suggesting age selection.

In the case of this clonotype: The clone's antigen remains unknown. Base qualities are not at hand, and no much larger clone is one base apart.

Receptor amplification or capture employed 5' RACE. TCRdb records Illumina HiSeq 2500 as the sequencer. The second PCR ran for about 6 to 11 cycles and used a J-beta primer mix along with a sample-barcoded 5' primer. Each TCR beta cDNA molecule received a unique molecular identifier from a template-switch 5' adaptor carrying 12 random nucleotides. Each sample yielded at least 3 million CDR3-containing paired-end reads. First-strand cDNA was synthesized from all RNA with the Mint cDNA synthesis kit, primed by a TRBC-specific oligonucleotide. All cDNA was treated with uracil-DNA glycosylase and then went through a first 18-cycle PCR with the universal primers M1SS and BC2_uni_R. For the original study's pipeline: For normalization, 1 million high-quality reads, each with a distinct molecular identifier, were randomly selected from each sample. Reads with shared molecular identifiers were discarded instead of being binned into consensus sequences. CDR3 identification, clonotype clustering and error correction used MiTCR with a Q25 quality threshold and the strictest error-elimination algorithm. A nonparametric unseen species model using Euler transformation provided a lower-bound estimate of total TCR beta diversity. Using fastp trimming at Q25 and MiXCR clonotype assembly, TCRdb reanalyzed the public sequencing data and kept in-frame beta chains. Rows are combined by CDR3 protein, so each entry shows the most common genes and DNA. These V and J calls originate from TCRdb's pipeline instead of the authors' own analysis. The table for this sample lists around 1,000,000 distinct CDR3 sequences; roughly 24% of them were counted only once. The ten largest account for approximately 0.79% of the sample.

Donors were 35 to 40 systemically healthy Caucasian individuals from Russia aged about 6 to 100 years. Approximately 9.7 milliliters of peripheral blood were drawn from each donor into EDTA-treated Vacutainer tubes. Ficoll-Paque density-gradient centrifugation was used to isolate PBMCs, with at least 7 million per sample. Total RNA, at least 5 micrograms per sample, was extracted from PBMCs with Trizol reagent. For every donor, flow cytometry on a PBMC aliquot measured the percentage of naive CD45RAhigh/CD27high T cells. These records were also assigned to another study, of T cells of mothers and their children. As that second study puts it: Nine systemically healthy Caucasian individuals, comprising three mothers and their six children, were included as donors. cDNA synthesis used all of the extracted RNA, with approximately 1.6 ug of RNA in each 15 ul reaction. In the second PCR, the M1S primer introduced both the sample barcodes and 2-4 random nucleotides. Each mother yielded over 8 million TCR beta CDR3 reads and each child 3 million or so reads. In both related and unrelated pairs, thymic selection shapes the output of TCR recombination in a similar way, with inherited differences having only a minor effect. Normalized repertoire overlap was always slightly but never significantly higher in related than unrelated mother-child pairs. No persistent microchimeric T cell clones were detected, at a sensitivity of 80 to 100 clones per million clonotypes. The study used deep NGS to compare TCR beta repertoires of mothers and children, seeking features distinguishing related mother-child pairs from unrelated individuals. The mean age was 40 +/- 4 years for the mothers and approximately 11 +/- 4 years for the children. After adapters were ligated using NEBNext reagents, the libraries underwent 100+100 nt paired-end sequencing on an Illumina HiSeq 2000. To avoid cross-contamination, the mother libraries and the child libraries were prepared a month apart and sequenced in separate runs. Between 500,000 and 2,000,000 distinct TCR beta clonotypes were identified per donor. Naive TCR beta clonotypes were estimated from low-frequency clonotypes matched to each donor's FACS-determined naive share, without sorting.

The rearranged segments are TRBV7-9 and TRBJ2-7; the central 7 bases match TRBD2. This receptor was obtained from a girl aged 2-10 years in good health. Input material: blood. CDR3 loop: CASTKAGYYEQYF. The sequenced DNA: TGTGCCAGCACCAAAGCGGGGTACTACGAGCAGTACTTC.